Sequencing of this T cell receptor (beta chain) was carried out in a study of blood T cell repertoires in COVID-19. At the level of the study: Samples of COVID-19 (acute and convalescent) were obtained from the United States, Italy and Spain. T cells, B-cell-depleted T cells, or PBMCs provided the cDNA or gDNA that served as material.

Under the authors' procedure: For nucleated cells, counts were estimated from reference gene primer amplification. Data came from immunoSEQ multiplex PCR; TCRdb stores just in-frame clones and leaves some out. V and J calls and clone size follow that table, whereas D and trimming were derived from the DNA. The sample has tens of thousands of clones, around nine tenths seen once. The CDR3 runs 18 residues. The germline CDR1 and CDR2 sequences are SGHKS and YYEKEE (reference sequence). The V gene end was trimmed by 0 bases and the J gene end by 2 bases; junction bases not matched to a gene: 4. Enrolled during active infection, Seattle patients were then followed longitudinally.

The sequenced sample consisted of peripheral blood. The clonotype was recovered from a man in his fifties or sixties with COVID-19, enrolled during active disease. This chain connects TRBV5-5 to TRBJ2-1; 14 bases match TRBD2. The CDR3 nucleotides are TGTGCCAGCAGCTTGGGCAGACTAGCGGGAGGGCCCTACAATGAGCAGTTCTTC. Translated: CASSLGRLAGGPYNEQFF.